Listed below are T cell receptor beta chains from one sample, sequenced in a study of cytomegalovirus exposure and HLA in healthy donors. The protocol was immunoSEQ multiplex PCR, while the TCRdb copy is restricted to in-frame clones and leaves out a portion. The data contain 97,000 or so clones, around 9.6% of them singletons. The sample comprised PBMCs. These receptors were taken from a man aged 50 or older in good health and CMV-seropositive. CDR3s leave out the opening cysteine and the closing phenylalanine or tryptophan.

V gene: TRBV19
CDR3 length: 14
J gene: TRBJ1-4
CDR3 protein: ASSNEAGASDEKLF

V gene: TRBV7-2
CDR3 length: 13
J gene: TRBJ1-1
CDR3 protein: ASSLLGSMNTEAF

V gene: TRBV9
CDR3 length: 14
J gene: TRBJ2-1
CDR3 protein: ASSVGSRKWAGEQF

V gene: TRBV29-1
CDR3 length: 13
J gene: TRBJ2-7
CDR3 protein: SVGGGKNGSYEQY

V gene: TRBV9
CDR3 length: 13
J gene: TRBJ2-3
CDR3 protein: ASSVDVDGTDTQY

V gene: TRBV28
CDR3 length: 13
J gene: TRBJ2-5
CDR3 protein: ASARAGGFQETQY

V gene: TRBV4-3
CDR3 length: 15
J gene: TRBJ2-2
CDR3 protein: ASSHLASGSEAGELF

V gene: TRBV6-6
CDR3 length: 13
J gene: TRBJ1-5
CDR3 protein: ASSYRTGNNQPQH

V gene: TRBV28
CDR3 length: 12
J gene: TRBJ2-1
CDR3 protein: ASSLGGSYNEQF

V gene: TRBV5-1
CDR3 length: 13
J gene: TRBJ1-1
CDR3 protein: ASNPRGGLNTEAF

V gene: TRBV5-1
CDR3 length: 12
J gene: TRBJ2-2
CDR3 protein: ASSLIEGAGELF

V gene: TRBV7-9
CDR3 length: 14
J gene: TRBJ2-7
CDR3 protein: ASSPSYRGGSYEQY

V gene: TRBV19
CDR3 length: 12
J gene: TRBJ2-4
CDR3 protein: ASSPPSGKNIQY

V gene: TRBV19
CDR3 length: 11
J gene: TRBJ1-1
CDR3 protein: ASGQGRKTEAF

V gene: TRBV29-1
CDR3 length: 12
J gene: TRBJ2-1
CDR3 protein: SPLFLGPSGEQF

V gene: TRBV7-9
CDR3 length: 12
J gene: TRBJ2-4
CDR3 protein: ASSSDRGVDIQY

V gene: TRBV5-6
CDR3 length: 11
J gene: TRBJ1-5
CDR3 protein: ASSQGAGQPQH

V gene: TRBV30
CDR3 length: 13
J gene: TRBJ1-4
CDR3 protein: AWSVLRGAGEKLF

V gene: TRBV6-5
CDR3 length: 13
J gene: TRBJ2-3
CDR3 protein: ASSPPGRRTDTQY

V gene: TRBV29-1
CDR3 length: 9
J gene: TRBJ2-7
CDR3 protein: SVVSGAEQY

V gene: TRBV2
CDR3 length: 13
J gene: TRBJ1-2
CDR3 protein: ASSERGGDNYGYT

V gene: TRBV5-5
CDR3 length: 17
J gene: TRBJ2-1
CDR3 protein: ASSLVYRANIGSYNEQF

V gene: TRBV2
CDR3 length: 11
J gene: TRBJ2-7
CDR3 protein: ASEQQVTYEQY

V gene: TRBV19
CDR3 length: 12
J gene: TRBJ1-6
CDR3 protein: ASSPGQGTSPLH

V gene: TRBV28
CDR3 length: 10
J gene: TRBJ2-7
CDR3 protein: ASSLQREVPY

V gene: TRBV5-1
CDR3 length: 12
J gene: TRBJ1-1
CDR3 protein: ASSSQGVNTEAF

V gene: TRBV5-4
CDR3 length: 11
J gene: TRBJ2-2
CDR3 protein: ASSRSGTGELF

V gene: TRBV29-1
CDR3 length: 10
J gene: TRBJ1-2
CDR3 protein: TTKTANYGYT

V gene: TRBV29-1
CDR3 length: 11
J gene: TRBJ1-2
CDR3 protein: SAQGGGSYGYT

V gene: TRBV7-9
CDR3 length: 13
J gene: TRBJ2-2
CDR3 protein: ASSFTSGNTGELF

V gene: TRBV30
CDR3 length: 13
J gene: TRBJ1-6
CDR3 protein: AWRLTGTANSPLH

V gene: TRBV6-5
CDR3 length: 12
J gene: TRBJ2-7
CDR3 protein: ASSLAGGFYEQY

V gene: TRBV27
CDR3 length: 17
J gene: TRBJ2-5
CDR3 protein: ASSLSGVAGGPFTGTQY

V gene: TRBV5-1
CDR3 length: 13
J gene: TRBJ1-2
CDR3 protein: ASSLAGTGGYGYT